Described below is a single T cell receptor (beta chain) sequence and its context. The entry originates in a study of T cell repertoires in cytomegalovirus infection. The CDR3 sequence is 14 residues long. V was pared by 9 bases and J by 2 bases, with 14 bases between. TCRdb re-analysed the reads in MiXCR, keeping a single row per CDR3 protein. This sample yields more than 400,000 distinct CDR3 sequences, of which more than 25% are seen a single time; less than 15% belongs to the top ten. The chain is built from TRBV12-3 or TRBV12-4 and TRBJ2-1; D gene ambiguous. The TCR originated in a human donor in good health (CMV status not recorded). Some clones in this sample may be carry-over from other donors' samples. Sequencing input: PBMCs. This CDR3 reads CASFLSNTYNEQFF. DNA for the CDR3: TGTGCCAGTTTCCTGAGTAACACCTACAATGAGCAGTTCTTC.